The rows below give T cell receptor beta chains drawn from one sample of a study of immune characterization of retroperitoneal liposarcoma. TCRdb fed the PCR reads into MiXCR, producing one record per CDR3 protein. This table holds approximately 4,700 distinct CDR3 sequences, 30% to 40% found once. What was sequenced was tumor tissue. Receptors were obtained from a male donor with retroperitoneal liposarcoma. The CDR3 runs from the conserved cysteine through the conserved F or W. The D gene is left open where the match is weak. Size values are once, few and many counts, or a class for expanded clones, and some rows have none.

v_call	d_call	cdr3_length	clone_size	j_call	cdr3_nt	cdr3_aa
TRBV5-8	TRBD1	20	.	TRBJ2-1	TGTGCCAGCAGCCGACCAAACCGGGACAGCGGTCCCAGCTCCTACAATGAGCAGTTCTTC	CASSRPNRDSGPSSYNEQFF
TRBV10-3	TRBD2	15	few	TRBJ2-1	TGTGCCATCAGTGTGGAGGGGAGGGCGCTAGAGACCCAGTTCTTC	CAISVEGRALETQFF
TRBV6-1	.	14	many	TRBJ2-4	TGTGCCAGCAGTGAAGCAGTTCAGGGAGGCATTCAGTACTTC	CASSEAVQGGIQYF
TRBV12-3/TRBV12-4	TRBD2	14	few	TRBJ2-3	TGTGCCAGCCGACTAGCGGGAGTTACAGATACGCAGTATTTT	CASRLAGVTDTQYF
TRBV6-1	.	12	medium-sized	TRBJ2-1	TGTGCCAGCAGTAAGGCACAGGGTGAGCAGTTCTTC	CASSKAQGEQFF
TRBV12-3/TRBV12-4	.	16	medium-sized	TRBJ1-2	TGTGCCAGCACGGACCCCCGGGACCCAGAATTAGCAGGCTACACCTTC	CASTDPRDPELAGYTF
TRBV7-9	.	14	large	TRBJ2-5	TGTGCCAGCAGCTTACCCAGGGACCGAGAGACCCAGTACTTC	CASSLPRDRETQYF
TRBV7-6	.	17	many	TRBJ1-6	TGTGCCAGCAGCGCGGGGACCGCATTCTCCTATAATTCACCCCTCCACTTT	CASSAGTAFSYNSPLHF
TRBV6-1	.	12	.	TRBJ1-6	TGTGCCAGCAGTCAACGGAATTCACCCCTCCACTTT	CASSQRNSPLHF
TRBV6-1	.	17	many	TRBJ2-2	TGTGCCAGCAGTTACGCGGGGAGGGGGTATGTCCCCGGGGAGCTGTTTTTT	CASSYAGRGYVPGELFF
TRBV6-6	.	15	.	TRBJ2-7	TGTGCCAGCAGTGATGGGCGGGTAGTGACCTACGAGCAGTACTTC	CASSDGRVVTYEQYF
TRBV12-3/TRBV12-4	TRBD2	12	many	TRBJ2-1	TGTGCCAGCAGTCGGGAGGTTTACGAGCAGTTCTTC	CASSREVYEQFF
TRBV6-1	.	13	medium-sized	TRBJ2-7	TGTGCCACGGCGGGACTCCTCCAGGGAGAGCAGTACTTC	CATAGLLQGEQYF
TRBV6-1	TRBD1	16	.	TRBJ2-4	TGTGCCAGCAGCCCGGAACCAGGGGGTGCCAAAAACATTCAGTACTTC	CASSPEPGGAKNIQYF
TRBV10-2	.	14	.	TRBJ2-5	TGCGCCAGCAGCGATATTGGCGTAGGTGAGACCCAGTACTTC	CASSDIGVGETQYF
TRBV10-2	TRBD2	16	.	TRBJ2-3	TGCGCCAGCAGGGACGGACTAGCGGGAGGGCCAGATACGCAGTATTTT	CASRDGLAGGPDTQYF
TRBV7-6	TRBD2	18	many	TRBJ2-1	TGTGCCAGCAGCCTTAGCGGCGACCCAAGACTAGCGGGAGGTGAGCAGTTCTTC	CASSLSGDPRLAGGEQFF
TRBV19	.	14	.	TRBJ2-1	TGTGCCAGTAGTGTCCTCTCGAAAGGGGAGGAGCAGTTCTTC	CASSVLSKGEEQFF
TRBV11-2	.	13	few	TRBJ2-1	TGTGCCAGCAGCTTATTACAGGGCAATGAGCAGTTCTTC	CASSLLQGNEQFF
TRBV28	TRBD1	16	many	TRBJ2-1	TGTGCCAGCAGTTCCTACAGGGGGCCCTCCTACAATGAGCAGTTCTTC	CASSSYRGPSYNEQFF
TRBV4-1	.	14	medium-sized	TRBJ2-1	TGCGCCAGCAGCCAGGAGAGCGGTTACAATGAGCAGTTCTTC	CASSQESGYNEQFF
TRBV29-1	.	13	.	TRBJ2-1	TGCAGCGTTGATAGGGGGTCATACAATGAGCAGTTATTC	CSVDRGSYNEQLF
TRBV7-2	TRBD1	15	medium-sized	TRBJ2-3	TGTGCCAGCAGCTTAGGACAGGGCATAATAGGTACGCAGTATTTT	CASSLGQGIIGTQYF
TRBV6-6	.	16	.	TRBJ2-5	TGTGCCAGCAGTTACTCCTTCCGGGAGAGGGGGGAGACCCAGTACTTC	CASSYSFRERGETQYF
TRBV6-1	.	16	few	TRBJ2-3	TGTGCCAGCAGTGGACCGACGGACTATTGGGCAGATACGCAGTATTTT	CASSGPTDYWADTQYF
TRBV5-6	TRBD1	19	many	TRBJ1-2	TGTGCCAGCAGCTTGGCCAACGGTGAGGGACAGGGGGCGATCTATGGCTACACCTTC	CASSLANGEGQGAIYGYTF
TRBV6-1	TRBD2	15	many	TRBJ2-1	TGTGCCAGCAGTTTTTACAAGGGGAGGGTCAATGAGCAGTTCTTC	CASSFYKGRVNEQFF
TRBV12-3/TRBV12-4	.	11	.	TRBJ2-5	TGTGCCAGCAGTCGGTGGGAGACCCAGTACTTC	CASSRWETQYF
TRBV28	TRBD2	16	.	TRBJ2-1	TGTGCCAGTAACAACTCGGGCGGGAGAAGGGTGCGTGAGCAGTTCTTC	CASNNSGGRRVREQFF
TRBV6-1	.	13	medium-sized	TRBJ2-5	TGTGCCAGCAGAAAGGGGGGAGGAGAGACCCAGTACTTC	CASRKGGGETQYF
TRBV6-1	.	14	.	TRBJ2-5	TGTGCCAGCGAAACTGGACTACCCCAAGAGACCCAGTACTTC	CASETGLPQETQYF
TRBV6-6	.	13	many	TRBJ2-1	TGTGCCAGCAGTTACGGGGGAACCTACGAGCAGTTCTTC	CASSYGGTYEQFF
TRBV12-3/TRBV12-4	.	14	.	TRBJ2-7	TGTGCCAGCAGTTGGATGTCAGGGGTGTACGAGCAGTACTTC	CASSWMSGVYEQYF
TRBV7-2	.	16	.	TRBJ1-6	TGTGCCAGCAGCCCAAACCTAGGACAGCAAAATTCACCCCTCCACTTT	CASSPNLGQQNSPLHF
TRBV5-4	TRBD1	15	few	TRBJ2-1	TGTGCCAGCAGCCAGACAGGGGGCGCCTACAATGAGCAGTTCTTC	CASSQTGGAYNEQFF
TRBV6-6	.	15	.	TRBJ1-2	TGTGCCAGCAGTTACCGTGGCAGGGGAGACTATGGCTACACCTTC	CASSYRGRGDYGYTF
TRBV3-1	TRBD1	18	.	TRBJ1-2	TGTGCCAGCAGCCAGGGACAGGTCCTGTCATCGGCTAACTATGGCTACACCTTC	CASSQGQVLSSANYGYTF
TRBV25-1	.	11	.	TRBJ2-1	TGTGCCAGCAGTGACTACAATGAGCAGTTCTTC	CASSDYNEQFF
TRBV6-1	TRBD2	16	.	TRBJ2-1	TGTGCCAGCAGGTCAGGGACTACACAGAGCTACAATGAGCAGTTCTTC	CASRSGTTQSYNEQFF
TRBV27	.	13	.	TRBJ2-5	TGTGCCAGCAGTCCCTACGCAGAAGAGACCCAGTACTTC	CASSPYAEETQYF
TRBV9	.	15	.	TRBJ1-2	TGTGCCAGCAGCGTAGCTGATGGACTAGGCTATGGCTACACCTTC	CASSVADGLGYGYTF
TRBV6-2/TRBV6-3	.	13	.	TRBJ1-1	TGTGCCAGCAATCTACAGGGATCGACTGAAGCTTTCTTT	CASNLQGSTEAFF